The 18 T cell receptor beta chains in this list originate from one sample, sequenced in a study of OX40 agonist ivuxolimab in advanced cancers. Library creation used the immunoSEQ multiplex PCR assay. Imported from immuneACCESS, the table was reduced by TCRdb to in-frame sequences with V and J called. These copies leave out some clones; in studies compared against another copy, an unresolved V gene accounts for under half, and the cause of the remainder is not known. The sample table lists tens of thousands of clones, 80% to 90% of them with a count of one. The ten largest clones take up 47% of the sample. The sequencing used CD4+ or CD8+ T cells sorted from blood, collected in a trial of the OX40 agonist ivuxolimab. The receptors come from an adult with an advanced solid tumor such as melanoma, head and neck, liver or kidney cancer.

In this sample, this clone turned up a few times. CDR3 sequence reads: CASSLGSGYGYTF. The CDR3 DNA reads TGCGCCAGCAGCTTGGGGTCGGGCTATGGCTACACCTTC. V and J are TRBV5-1 and TRBJ1-2; D unclear. V lost 0 bases to trimming and J lost 4 bases, with 7 bases between them. CDR3 size: 13 residues. Germline assignment: CDR1 SGHRS and CDR2 YFSETQ.

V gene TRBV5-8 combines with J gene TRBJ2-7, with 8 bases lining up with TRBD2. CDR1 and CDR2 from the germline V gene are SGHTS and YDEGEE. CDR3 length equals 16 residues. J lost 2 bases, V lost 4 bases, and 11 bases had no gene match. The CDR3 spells CASSPIPSGGTYEQYF. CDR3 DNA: TGTGCCAGCAGCCCTATTCCCAGCGGGGGCACCTACGAGCAGTACTTC.

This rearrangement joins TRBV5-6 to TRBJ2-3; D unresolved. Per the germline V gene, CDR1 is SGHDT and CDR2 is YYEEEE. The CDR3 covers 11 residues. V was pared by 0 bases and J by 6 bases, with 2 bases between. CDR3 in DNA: TGTGCCAGCAGCTTGGAGGATACGCAGTATTTT. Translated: CASSLEDTQYF. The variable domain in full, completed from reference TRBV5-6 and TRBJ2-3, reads DAGVTQSPTHLIKTRGQQVTLRCSPKSGHDTVSWYQQALGQGPQFIFQYYEEEERQRGNFPDRFSGHQFPNYSSELNVNALLLGDSALYLCASSLEDTQYFGPGTRLTVL.

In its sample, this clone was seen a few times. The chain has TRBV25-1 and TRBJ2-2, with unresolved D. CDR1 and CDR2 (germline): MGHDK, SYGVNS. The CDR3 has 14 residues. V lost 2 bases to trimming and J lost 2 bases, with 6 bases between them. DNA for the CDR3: TGTGCCAGCAGTGAAGGAACTAACACCGGGGAGCTGTTTTTT. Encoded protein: CASSEGTNTGELFF.

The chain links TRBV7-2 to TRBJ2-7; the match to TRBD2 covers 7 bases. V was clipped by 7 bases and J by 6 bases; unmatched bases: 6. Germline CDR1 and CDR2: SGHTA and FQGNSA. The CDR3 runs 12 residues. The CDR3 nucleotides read TGTGCCAGCACCCCACTAGCGTCCGAGCAGTACTTC. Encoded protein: CASTPLASEQYF. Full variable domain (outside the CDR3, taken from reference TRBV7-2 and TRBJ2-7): GAGVSQSPSNKVTEKGKDVELRCDPISGHTALYWYRQSLGQGLEFLIYFQGNSAPDKSGLPSDRFSAERTGGSVSTLTIQRTQQEDSAVYLCASTPLASEQYFGPGTRLTVT.

The CDR3 here is CASSFRERLLNEQFF. The DNA for the CDR3 is TGTGCCAGCAGTTTTCGAGAAAGGCTCTTAAATGAGCAGTTCTTC. The chain has TRBV27 and TRBJ2-1; unclear D gene. Trimming left V 3 bases short and J 7 bases short, with 16 bases between. Germline V gene lookup returns CDR1 MNHEY and CDR2 SMNVEV (reference sequence). The length of the CDR3 is 15 residues.

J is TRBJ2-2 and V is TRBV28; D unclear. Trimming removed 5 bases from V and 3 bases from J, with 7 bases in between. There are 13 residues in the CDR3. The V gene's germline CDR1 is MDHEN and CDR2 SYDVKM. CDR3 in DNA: TGTGCCAGCAGTCCGCCGGACACCGGGGAGCTGTTTTTT. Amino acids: CASSPPDTGELFF. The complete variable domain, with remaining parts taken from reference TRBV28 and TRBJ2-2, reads DVKVTQSSRYLVKRTGEKVFLECVQDMDHENMFWYRQDPGLGLRLIYFSYDVKMKEKGDIPEGYSVSREKKERFSLILESASTNQTSMYLCASSPPDTGELFFGEGSRLTVL.

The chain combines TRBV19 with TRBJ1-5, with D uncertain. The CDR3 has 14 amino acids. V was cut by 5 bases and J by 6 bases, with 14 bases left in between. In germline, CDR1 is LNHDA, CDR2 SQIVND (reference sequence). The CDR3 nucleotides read TGTGCCAGTAGTTTATGGCCGTACGGTCAGCCCCAGCATTTT. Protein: CASSLWPYGQPQHF.

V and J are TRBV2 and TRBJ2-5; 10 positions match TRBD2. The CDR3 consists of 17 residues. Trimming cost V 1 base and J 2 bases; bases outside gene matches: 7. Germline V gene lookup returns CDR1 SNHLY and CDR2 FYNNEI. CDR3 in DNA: TGTGCCAGCAGTGAAGGGCTAGCGGGGGACAATCAAGAGACCCAGTACTTC. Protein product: CASSEGLAGDNQETQYF.

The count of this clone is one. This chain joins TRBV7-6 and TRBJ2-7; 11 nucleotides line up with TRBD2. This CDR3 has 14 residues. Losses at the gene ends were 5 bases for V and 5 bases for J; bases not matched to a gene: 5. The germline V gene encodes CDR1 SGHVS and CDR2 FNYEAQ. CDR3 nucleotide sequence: TGTGCCAGCAGCCCCCTACTAGCGGGGGACGAGCAGTACTTC. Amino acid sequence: CASSPLLAGDEQYF.

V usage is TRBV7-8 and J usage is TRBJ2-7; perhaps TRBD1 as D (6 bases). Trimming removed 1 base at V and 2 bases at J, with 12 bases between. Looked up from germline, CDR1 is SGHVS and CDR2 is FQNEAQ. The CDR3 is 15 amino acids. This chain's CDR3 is CASSLGQGGTYEQYF. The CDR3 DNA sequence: TGTGCCAGCAGCTTAGGCCAAGGGGGAACCTACGAGCAGTACTTC.

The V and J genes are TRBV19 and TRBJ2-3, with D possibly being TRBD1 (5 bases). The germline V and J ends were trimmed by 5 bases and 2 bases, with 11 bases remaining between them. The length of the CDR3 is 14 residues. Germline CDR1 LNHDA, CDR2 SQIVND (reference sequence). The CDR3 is CASSPQGFTDTQYF. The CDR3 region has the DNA TGTGCCAGTAGTCCCCAGGGATTCACAGATACGCAGTATTTT.

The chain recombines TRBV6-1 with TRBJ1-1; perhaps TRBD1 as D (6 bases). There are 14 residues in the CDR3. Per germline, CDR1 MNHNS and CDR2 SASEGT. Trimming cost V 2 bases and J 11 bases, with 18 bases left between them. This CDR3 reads CASSEYRGAQSAFF. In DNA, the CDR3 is TGTGCCAGCAGTGAATATCGGGGGGCGCAGAGTGCTTTCTTT.

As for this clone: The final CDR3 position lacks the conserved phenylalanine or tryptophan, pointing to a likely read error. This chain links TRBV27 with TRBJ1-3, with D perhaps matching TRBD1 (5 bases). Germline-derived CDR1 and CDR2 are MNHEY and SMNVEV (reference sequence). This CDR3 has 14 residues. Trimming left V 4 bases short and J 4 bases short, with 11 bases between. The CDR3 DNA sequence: TGTGCCAGCAGTTCCGGGGGTATAGGAAACACCATATATCTT. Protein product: CASSSGGIGNTIYL.

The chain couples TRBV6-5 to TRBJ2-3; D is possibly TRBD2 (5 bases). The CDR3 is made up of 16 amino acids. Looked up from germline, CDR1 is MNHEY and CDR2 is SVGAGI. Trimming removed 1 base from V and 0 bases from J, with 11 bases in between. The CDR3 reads CASSYLSGASTDTQYF. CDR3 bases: TGTGCCAGCAGTTACTTGAGCGGAGCTAGCACAGATACGCAGTATTTT.

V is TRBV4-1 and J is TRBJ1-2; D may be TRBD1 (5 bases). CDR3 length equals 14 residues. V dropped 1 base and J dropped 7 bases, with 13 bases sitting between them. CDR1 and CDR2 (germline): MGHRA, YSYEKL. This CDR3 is CASSQVLGGGGYTF. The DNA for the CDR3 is TGCGCCAGCAGCCAAGTCTTGGGGGGTGGTGGCTACACCTTC.

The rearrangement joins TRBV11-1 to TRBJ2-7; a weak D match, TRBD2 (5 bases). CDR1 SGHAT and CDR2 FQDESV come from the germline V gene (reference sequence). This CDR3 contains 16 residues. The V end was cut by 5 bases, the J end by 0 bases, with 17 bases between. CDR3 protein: CASSPLEGSLSYEQYF. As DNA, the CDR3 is TGTGCCAGCAGCCCCCTAGAGGGATCCCTCTCCTACGAGCAGTACTTC.

Here the CDR3 reads CASSLVVGNYGYTF. Here the CDR3 DNA reads TGTGCCAGCAGCTTAGTGGTAGGGAACTATGGCTACACCTTC. This chain links TRBV7-8 with TRBJ1-2; D is unresolved. The germline gives CDR1 SGHVS, CDR2 FQNEAQ. Deletions cut 1 base from V and 2 bases from J, with 8 bases between. The length of the CDR3 is 14 residues.